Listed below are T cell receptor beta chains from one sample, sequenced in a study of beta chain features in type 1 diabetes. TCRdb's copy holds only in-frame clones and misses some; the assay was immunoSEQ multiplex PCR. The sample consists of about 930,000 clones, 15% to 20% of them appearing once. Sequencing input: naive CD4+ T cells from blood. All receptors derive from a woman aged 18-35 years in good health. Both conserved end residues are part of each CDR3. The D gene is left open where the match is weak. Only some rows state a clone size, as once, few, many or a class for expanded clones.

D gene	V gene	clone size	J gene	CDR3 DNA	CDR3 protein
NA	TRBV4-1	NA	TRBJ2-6	TGCGCCAGCAGCCAAGTCTTCCCCTCTGGGGCCAACGTCCTGACTTTC	CASSQVFPSGANVLTF
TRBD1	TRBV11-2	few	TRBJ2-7	TGTGCCAGCAGCAGAGACAGGGGGCTTTACGAGCAGTACTTC	CASSRDRGLYEQYF
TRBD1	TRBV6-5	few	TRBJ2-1	TGTGCCAGCAGTTCAGGGACAGGGATAATGTTCTTC	CASSSGTGIMFF
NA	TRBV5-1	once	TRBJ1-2	TGCGCCAGCAGCTTGGGGACAGACCATGGCTACACCTTC	CASSLGTDHGYTF
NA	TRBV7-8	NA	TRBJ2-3	TGTGCCAGCAGCGCCATAACCCCAGCGGCAGATACGCAGTATTTT	CASSAITPAADTQYF
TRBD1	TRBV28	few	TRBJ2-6	TGTGCCAGCAGTGGACAGGGGAGTTCTGGGGCCAACGTCCTGACTTTC	CASSGQGSSGANVLTF
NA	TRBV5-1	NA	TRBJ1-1	TGCGCCAGCAGACATATAGGAACTGAAGCTTTCTTT	CASRHIGTEAFF
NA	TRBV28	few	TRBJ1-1	TGTGCCAGCAGTTTATCCCCCACAGGTCCCCCTGAAGCTTTCTTT	CASSLSPTGPPEAFF
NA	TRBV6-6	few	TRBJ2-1	TGTGCCAGCAGTTATGGGGGGCGGAGCGGGCAGTTCTTC	CASSYGGRSGQFF
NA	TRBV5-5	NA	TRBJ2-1	TGTGCCAGCAGCAGGGGGGCTAGCGCTCCGAGTGGGAATGAGCAGTTCTTC	CASSRGASAPSGNEQFF
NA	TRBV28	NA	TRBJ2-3	TGTGCCAGCAGATCCAGGGATACGCAGTATTTT	CASRSRDTQYF
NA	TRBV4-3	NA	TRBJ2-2	TGCGCCAGCAGCCTCGCCGCCGAGGAGCTGTTTTTT	CASSLAAEELFF
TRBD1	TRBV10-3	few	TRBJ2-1	TGTGCCATCAGCAACAGGGGCACCGGCTTTGAGCAGTTCTTC	CAISNRGTGFEQFF
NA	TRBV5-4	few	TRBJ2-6	TGTGCCAGCAGCTTGATACTACACTCTGGGGCCAACGTCCTGACTTTC	CASSLILHSGANVLTF
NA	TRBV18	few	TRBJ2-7	TGTGCCAGCTCACCGACAGGAACCTCCGAGCAGTACTTC	CASSPTGTSEQYF
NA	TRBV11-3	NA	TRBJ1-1	TGTGCCAGCAGCGCAGACGGCGCTGAAGCTTTCTTT	CASSADGAEAFF
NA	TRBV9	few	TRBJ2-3	TGTGCCAGCAGCGTAGCTAAGACAGATACGCAGTATTTT	CASSVAKTDTQYF
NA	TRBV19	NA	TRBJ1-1	TGTCGCCGTCCTAATTTAGGGGCTTCGAGGTTTATGAACACTGAAGCTTTCTTT	CRRPNLGASRFMNTEAFF
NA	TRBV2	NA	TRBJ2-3	TGTGCCAGCAGTGGTTGGCGGGATCGGGGCACAGATACGCAGTATTTT	CASSGWRDRGTDTQYF
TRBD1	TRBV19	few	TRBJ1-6	TGTGCCACCAACTCAGGACAGGGAAATTCACCCCTCCACTTT	CATNSGQGNSPLHF
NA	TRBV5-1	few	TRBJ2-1	TGCGCCAGCAGCTTGCAGGGGACAAACTACAATGAGCAGTTCTTC	CASSLQGTNYNEQFF
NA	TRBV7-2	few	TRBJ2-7	TGTGCCAGCAGCTTAGTAGTAGCGCAGTCCTACGAGCAGTACTTC	CASSLVVAQSYEQYF
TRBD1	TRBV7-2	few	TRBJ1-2	TGTGCCAGCAGCCCACCGGGACAGGGTTATGGCTACACCTTC	CASSPPGQGYGYTF
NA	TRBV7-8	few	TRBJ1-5	TGTGCCAGCAGCCGTATCGAAGGGCAGCCCCAGCATTTT	CASSRIEGQPQHF
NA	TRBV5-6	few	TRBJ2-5	TGTGCCAGCAGCCGAAATCTTCAAGAGACCCAGTACTTC	CASSRNLQETQYF
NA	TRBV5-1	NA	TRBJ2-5	TGCGCCAGCAGCTTGGGGGCCCGCCCCACGGAGACCCAGTACTTC	CASSLGARPTETQYF
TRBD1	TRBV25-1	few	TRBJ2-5	TGTGCCAGCAGTCCCCACCTGGGACAGGCAACCAAGAGGGAGACCCAGTACTTC	CASSPHLGQATKRETQYF
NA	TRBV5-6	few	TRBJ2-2	TGTGCCAGCAGCTTGTGGGAGTCGGTTCATACCGGGGAGCTGTTTTTT	CASSLWESVHTGELFF
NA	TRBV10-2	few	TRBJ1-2	TGCGCCAGCAGTGCCCAGGGTCGACGGAACTATGGCTACACCTTC	CASSAQGRRNYGYTF
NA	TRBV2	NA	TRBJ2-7	TGTGCCAGCAGTGAAGGGACATCCTACGAGCAGTACTTC	CASSEGTSYEQYF
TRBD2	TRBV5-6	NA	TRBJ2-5	TGTGCCAGCAGCTCCACAGCGGGAGGGCCGGAGACCCAGTACTTC	CASSSTAGGPETQYF
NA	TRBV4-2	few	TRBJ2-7	TGTGCCAGCAGCCAAGAGCCTCACGGGCCAACCTACGAGCAGTACTTC	CASSQEPHGPTYEQYF
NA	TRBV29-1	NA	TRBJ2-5	TGCAGCGTAGCAGGGATCAATGGAGAGACCCAGTACTTC	CSVAGINGETQYF
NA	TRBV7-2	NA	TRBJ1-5	TGTGCCAGCAGCTTAGGGGTCGATCAGCCCCAGCATTTT	CASSLGVDQPQHF
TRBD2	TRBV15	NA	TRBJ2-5	TGTGCCACCAGCAGAGATATACGGACTAGCGGGAGTCTAGAGACCCAGTACTTC	CATSRDIRTSGSLETQYF
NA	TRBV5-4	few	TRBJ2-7	TGTGCCAGCAGTTCAGGGTTCTACGAGCAGTACTTC	CASSSGFYEQYF
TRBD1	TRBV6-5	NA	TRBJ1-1	TGTGCCAGCAGAAAGGGACAGGGGAACACTGAAGCTTTCTTT	CASRKGQGNTEAFF
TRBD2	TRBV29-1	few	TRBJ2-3	TGCAGCGGGGGACAGTTTTGGCGGGAGGGCCCCGAATCTACGCAGTATTTT	CSGGQFWREGPESTQYF
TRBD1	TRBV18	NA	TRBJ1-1	TGTGCCAGCTCACCGGGGACAGCCTCGAACACTGAAGCTTTCTTT	CASSPGTASNTEAFF
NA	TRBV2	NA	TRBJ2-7	TGTGCCAGCAGTGAAGCCGGGTGGTCCTACGAGCAGTACTTC	CASSEAGWSYEQYF
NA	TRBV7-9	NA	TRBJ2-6	TGTGCCAGCAGCCCCCGCCCGAGTTGGGTTGGGGCCAACGTCCTGACTTTC	CASSPRPSWVGANVLTF
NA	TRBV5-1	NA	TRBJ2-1	TGCGCCAGCAGCTCGGAACCTACAACTGAGCAGTTCTTC	CASSSEPTTEQFF
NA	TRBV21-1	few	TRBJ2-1	TGTGCCAGCAGCAAAGTGTCCCTGTCCTACAATGAGCAGTTCTTC	CASSKVSLSYNEQFF
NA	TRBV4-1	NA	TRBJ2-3	TGCGCCAGCAGCCACCCAGGGGGCACAGATACGCAGTATTTT	CASSHPGGTDTQYF
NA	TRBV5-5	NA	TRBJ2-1	TGTGCCAGCAGCTTGTCCGGGAACGACAATGAGCAGTTCTTC	CASSLSGNDNEQFF
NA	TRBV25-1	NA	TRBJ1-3	TGTGCCAGCAGTGACTACTCTGGAAACACCATATATTTT	CASSDYSGNTIYF
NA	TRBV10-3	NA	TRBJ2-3	TGTGCCATCAATGACGAAGGCACAGATACGCAGTATTTT	CAINDEGTDTQYF
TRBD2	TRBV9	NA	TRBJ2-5	TGTGCCAGCAGCGTTGGGACTAGCGGGAGGTGGCAAGAGACCCAGTACTTC	CASSVGTSGRWQETQYF
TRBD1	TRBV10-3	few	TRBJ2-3	TGTGCCATCAGTCACAGGGGGAGTGCAGATACGCAGTATTTT	CAISHRGSADTQYF